The following is a TCR beta chain sequence with its context. This clonotype was counted at least ten times. Its antigen is currently not known. One base away there is no much larger clone; base qualities are not given. The germline V gene specifies SGHNT as CDR1 and YENEEA as CDR2. The cysteine opens and the phenylalanine closes a CDR3 of 16 amino acids. Kept here is only the CDR3 DNA, which spans 48 bases and is read in frame from base 1. The V and J ends are trimmed by 0 bases and 0 bases, leaving 12 bases between them. These reads were obtained on an Illumina NovaSeq 6000. TCRalpha and TCRbeta cDNA libraries were built by 5'RACE with constant-segment primers, adding sample barcodes and unique molecular identifiers. Trizol reagent was used to extract RNA from every sample. Amplification of the libraries took two PCR steps, and the second step added a second sample barcode plus Illumina TruSeq adapters. Sequencing of the libraries was done on an Illumina NovaSeq, producing 2 x 150 bp paired-end reads. The paper's processing steps were these. The reads were demultiplexed and collapsed into UMI-guided consensus sequences using migec v1.2.7. Using mixcr v2.1.11, the UMI consensuses were aligned to TRA and TRB V and J templates and assembled into clonotypes. A clonotype was counted as expanded or contracted only when both edgeR and NoisET called the clonotype significant, with the noise models trained on biological replicates. For edgeR calls, the cutoffs were a false discovery rate-adjusted p below 0.01 and a log2 fold-change threshold of 1. As an exploratory analysis of dynamics, max-normalized trajectories of the 1000 most abundant clonotypes were examined by PCA with hierarchical clustering. The CD4 or CD8 phenotype of responding clones was assigned using the separately sequenced CD4+ and CD8+ repertoires. TCRdb itself trimmed the public reads at Q25 with fastp, ran MiXCR and retained productive beta chains. A single entry per CDR3 protein holds the most common genes and DNA from its merged rows. The V and J calls and clone size come from TCRdb's table, not from the authors' own analysis. The sample records approximately 500,000 distinct CDR3 sequences, approximately 25% of which are singletons. Together, the top ten hold under 15% of the sample.

PBMCs were isolated by Ficoll-Paque density gradient centrifugation. The sample originates from a study of T-cell memory formation after mild COVID-19 (dated by TCRdb to about 2021). Concerning the study at large: Most TCR sequence clusters were specific to one of the two donors. T-cell clones expanding and contracting after mild COVID-19 in a couple of donors were tracked by longitudinal TCRalpha and TCRbeta repertoire sequencing. Two young, previously healthy adult volunteers made up the cohort, one male and one female.

Here is what the overall study found, with its caveats: Only two mild cases were covered in the study, and larger cohorts including severe cases with pre-infection samples were considered necessary. Some responding clones were found in pre-infection memory, which suggests that pre-existing cross-reactive memory T cells took part in the SARS-CoV-2 response. SARS-CoV-2 specificity of the second-wave clones peaking on day 37 was not confirmed. Balanced CD4/CD8 phenotypes were observed for clones contracting from day 15 to 85, whereas a bias towards CD4+ was observed for a second wave of clones expanding from day 15 to 37. Contracting CD4+ clones were found mainly in CM and EM memory subsets, while CD8+ clones were enriched in EMRA.

What was sequenced was PBMCs or a T cell subset sorted from them (not recorded which). The TCR was taken from an adult woman who had mild COVID-19 (a few samples of this study predate the infection). The sample titles of this study are shuffled in the database, so cell type and time point are left out; the donor was told from shared clones. This chain joins TRBV11-3 to TRBJ2-7; no D segment can be confidently identified. The CDR3 protein sequence reads: CASSLDPGTSSYEQYF. The DNA sequence is TGTGCCAGCAGCTTAGATCCGGGTACGAGCTCCTACGAGCAGTACTTC. The variable domain in full, with residues beyond the CDR3 obtained from the reference TRBV11-3 and TRBJ2-7 genes, is EAGVVQSPRYKIIEKKQPVAFWCNPISGHNTLYWYLQNLGQGPELLIRYENEEAVDDSQLPKDRFSAERLKGVDSTLKIQPAELGDSAVYLCASSLDPGTSSYEQYFGPGTRLTVT.